The 14 T cell receptor beta chains below were found in one sample sequenced in a study of blood T cell repertoires in COVID-19. Using immunoSEQ multiplex PCR, the repertoire was profiled, and TCRdb retains in-frame clones only, with some absent. This sample carries over 200,000 clones, under 95% of them seen once, and the ten largest clones take approximately 1.2%. Input material: peripheral blood. These receptors were collected from a man aged 30-40 years with acute or convalescent COVID-19.

This CDR3 reads CASSRRQNTDTQYF. The CDR3 DNA reads TGTGCCAGCAGTCGTAGACAGAACACAGATACGCAGTATTTT. V usage is TRBV3-1 (or the pseudogene TRBV3-2) and J usage is TRBJ2-3, with a weak D call TRBD1 (5 bases). Germline CDR1 and CDR2: LGHDT and YNNKEL (reference sequence). This CDR3 has 14 amino acids. Trimming left V 6 bases short and J 2 bases short, with 12 bases between.

This rearrangement joins TRBV27 to TRBJ2-7; D perhaps matches TRBD2 (6 bases). The V gene lost 6 bases and the J gene lost 2 bases, with 17 bases spanning the gap. The CDR3 runs to 15 residues. Germline V gene data show CDR1 as MNHEY and CDR2 as SMNVEV (reference sequence). The CDR3 loop reads CASSGTLAFPYEQYF. The CDR3, as DNA: TGTGCCAGCAGCGGCACCCTAGCGTTCCCCTACGAGCAGTACTTC.

CDR3 sequence reads: CASRYPGVNTEAFF. The CDR3 bases are TGCGCCAGCAGGTATCCAGGGGTGAACACTGAAGCTTTCTTT. The chain carries TRBV4-1 and TRBJ1-1; the D gene is possibly TRBD1 (6 bases). The CDR3 has 14 residues. V was shortened by 6 bases and J by 0 bases, with 11 bases between the two germline ends. Germline V gives CDR1 MGHRA, CDR2 YSYEKL.

This chain uses TRBV28 with TRBJ1-2, with 12 bases that match TRBD1. J was trimmed by 4 bases and V by 8 bases; bases with no gene match: 2. The CDR3 sequence is 13 residues long. CDR1 is MDHEN, CDR2 SYDVKM, per germline. CDR3 protein: CASRGQGAYGYTF. As DNA, the CDR3 is TGTGCCAGCCGGGGACAGGGGGCCTATGGCTACACCTTC.

The chain carries TRBV5-1 and TRBJ2-2; D may be TRBD2 (8 bases). Germline V gene data show CDR1 as SGHRS and CDR2 as YFSETQ. V lost 4 bases to trimming and J lost 7 bases, with 17 bases between them. The CDR3 is 15 amino acids. CDR3 sequence: CASSPGRGPIGELFF. CDR3 nucleotides: TGCGCCAGCAGCCCCGGGAGGGGGCCGATCGGGGAGCTGTTTTTT.

J is TRBJ1-5 and V is TRBV18; D is unclear. Germline V gene lookup returns CDR1 KGHSH and CDR2 LQKENI. The V end lost 8 bases, the J end lost 4 bases, and 18 bases lay between the germline ends. The CDR3 consists of 15 residues. CDR3 DNA: TGTGCCAGCATCATCGATACGATTAGAAATCAGCCCCAGCATTTT. This encodes CASIIDTIRNQPQHF.

The chain links TRBV6-1 to TRBJ2-5; possibly TRBD2 for D (6 bases). Germline-derived CDR1 and CDR2 are MNHNS and SASEGT. The germline V and J ends were trimmed by 0 bases and 5 bases, with 22 bases remaining between them. The length of the CDR3 is 18 residues. The CDR3 nucleotides read TGTGCCAGCAGTGAAGCGCAATTCGGGGGAGGAAGGTTGGAGACCCAGTACTTC. It encodes CASSEAQFGGGRLETQYF.

CDR3 bases: TGCAGTGCTAGTGAGGGCCTTTTCTCTGGAAACACCATATATTTT. It codes for CSASEGLFSGNTIYF. The chain joins TRBV20-1 to TRBJ1-3; D is ambiguous. V was cut by 3 bases and J by 0 bases, with 12 bases left in between. The CDR3 sequence is 15 residues long. Germline CDR1 and CDR2: DFQATT and SNEGSKA (reference sequence).

The chain is built from TRBV28 and TRBJ2-1; D is ambiguous. The V and J ends lost 5 bases and 5 bases respectively, with 13 bases between them. CDR3 length: 14 amino acids. Germline V lookup: CDR1 MDHEN, CDR2 SYDVKM. The CDR3 loop is CASSPLYPHNEQFF. The CDR3 DNA follows: TGTGCCAGCAGTCCACTCTACCCACACAATGAGCAGTTCTTC.

This rearrangement joins TRBV7-2 to TRBJ2-1; D is possibly TRBD1 (6 bases). The V gene's germline CDR1 is SGHTA and CDR2 FQGNSA. The CDR3 consists of 15 residues. V lost 5 bases and J lost 4, with 15 bases in between. The CDR3 region has the DNA TGTGCCAGCAGCCGGGGACAAACGCCTTACAATGAGCAGTTCTTC. Translated: CASSRGQTPYNEQFF. Looking up the rest from reference TRBV7-2 and TRBJ2-1 gives the full variable domain: GAGVSQSPSNKVTEKGKDVELRCDPISGHTALYWYRQSLGQGLEFLIYFQGNSAPDKSGLPSDRFSAERTGGSVSTLTIQRTQQEDSAVYLCASSRGQTPYNEQFFGPGTRLTVL.

The CDR3 DNA sequence: TGTGCCAGCAGCCAAGGGGCTAGCGGGATCACAGATACGCAGTATTTT. It encodes CASSQGASGITDTQYF. The chain couples TRBV3-1 (or the pseudogene TRBV3-2) to TRBJ2-3; 9 positions match TRBD2. Trimming at V came to 1 base and at J to 2 bases, leaving 4 bases not matched to a gene. The V gene's germline CDR1 is LGHDT and CDR2 YNNKEL (reference sequence). The length of the CDR3 is 16 residues.

V is TRBV11-2 and J is TRBJ1-5; D unresolved. This CDR3 comprises 17 residues. Trimming stripped 5 bases from V and 4 bases from J, with 21 bases between. Germline loops: CDR1 SGHAT, CDR2 FQNNGV. Written as DNA, the CDR3 is TGTGCCAGCAGCCCCGACCGGGGTTGGAGAAATAATCAGCCCCAGCATTTT. This codes for CASSPDRGWRNNQPQHF.

V gene TRBV5-5 combines with J gene TRBJ2-7; D perhaps matches TRBD1 (6 bases). There are 16 residues in the CDR3. V lost 0 bases and J lost 4, with 17 bases in between. CDR1 is SGHKS, CDR2 YYEKEE, per germline (reference sequence). The CDR3 protein is CASSLGSTGKAYEQYF. CDR3 in DNA: TGTGCCAGCAGCTTGGGATCGACAGGAAAAGCTTACGAGCAGTACTTC.

The V gene is TRBV5-1, the J gene TRBJ1-5; TRBD1 is a possible D gene (5 bases). The CDR3 totals 20 residues. V lost 0 bases and J lost 1, with 23 bases in between. The V gene's germline CDR1 is SGHRS and CDR2 YFSETQ. The CDR3, as DNA: TGCGCCAGCAGCTTGGATCCGTGGGACTCAAACGGGGTCAGCAATCAGCCCCAGCATTTT. It yields the protein CASSLDPWDSNGVSNQPQHF.